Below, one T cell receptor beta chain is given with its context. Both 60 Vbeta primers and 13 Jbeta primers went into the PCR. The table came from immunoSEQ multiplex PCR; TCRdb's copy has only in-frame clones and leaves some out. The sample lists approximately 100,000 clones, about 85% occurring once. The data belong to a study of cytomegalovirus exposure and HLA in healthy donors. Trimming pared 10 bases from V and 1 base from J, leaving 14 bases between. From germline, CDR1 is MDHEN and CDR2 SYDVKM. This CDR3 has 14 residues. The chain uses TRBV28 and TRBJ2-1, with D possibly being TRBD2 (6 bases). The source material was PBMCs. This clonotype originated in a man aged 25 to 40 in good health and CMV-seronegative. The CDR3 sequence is CATNGRESYNEQFF. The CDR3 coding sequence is TGTGCCACAAACGGTCGGGAGTCCTACAATGAGCAGTTCTTC.